The next 3 T cell receptor beta chains were all read from a single sample in a study of long-term antiretroviral therapy in people with HIV. The immunoSEQ assay was v3.0, run at survey level. TCRdb's copy holds only in-frame clones and misses some; the assay was immunoSEQ multiplex PCR. The sample has 20,000 to 25,000 clones, roughly 78% seen once. This specimen consisted of unsorted PBMCs, obtained 1.2 years after starting antiretroviral therapy. The receptor set was obtained from a woman in her forties with HIV.

The CDR3 reads CASSSQSTGSTEAFF. CDR3 DNA sequence: TGTGCCAGCAGCTCCCAATCCACAGGGAGCACTGAAGCTTTCTTT. The chain joins TRBV7-2 to TRBJ1-1, with D possibly TRBD1 on 6 matching bases. V was trimmed by 4 bases and J by 4 bases, leaving 16 bases between them. Germline V gives CDR1 SGHTA, CDR2 FQGNSA. The CDR3 runs to 15 residues.

This chain links TRBV19 with TRBJ1-3; D may be TRBD1 (6 bases). Germline CDR1 reads LNHDA; CDR2 reads SQIVND (reference sequence). Deletions cut 3 bases from V and 0 bases from J, with 24 bases between. The CDR3 spans 20 residues. CDR3 region: CASSIVGFGTPTYSGNTIYF. The CDR3 DNA follows: TGTGCCAGTAGTATCGTAGGATTCGGGACACCTACTTACTCTGGAAACACCATATATTTT.

The CDR3 DNA is TGTGCCAGCTCACCCGGACTAGAAGTCACAGATACGCAGTATTTT. It is translated as CASSPGLEVTDTQYF. The chain employs TRBV18 and TRBJ2-3; 7 positions match TRBD2. The germline V gene has CDR1 KGHSH and CDR2 LQKENI. The V gene end was trimmed by 3 bases and the J gene end by 2 bases; junction bases not matched to a gene: 5. The CDR3 has 15 residues. Full variable domain (rest looked up from reference TRBV18 and TRBJ2-3): NAGVMQNPRHLVRRRGQEARLRCSPMKGHSHVYWYRQLPEEGLKFMVYLQKENIIDESGMPKERFSAEFPKEGPSILRIQQVVRGDSAAYFCASSPGLEVTDTQYFGPGTRLTVL.